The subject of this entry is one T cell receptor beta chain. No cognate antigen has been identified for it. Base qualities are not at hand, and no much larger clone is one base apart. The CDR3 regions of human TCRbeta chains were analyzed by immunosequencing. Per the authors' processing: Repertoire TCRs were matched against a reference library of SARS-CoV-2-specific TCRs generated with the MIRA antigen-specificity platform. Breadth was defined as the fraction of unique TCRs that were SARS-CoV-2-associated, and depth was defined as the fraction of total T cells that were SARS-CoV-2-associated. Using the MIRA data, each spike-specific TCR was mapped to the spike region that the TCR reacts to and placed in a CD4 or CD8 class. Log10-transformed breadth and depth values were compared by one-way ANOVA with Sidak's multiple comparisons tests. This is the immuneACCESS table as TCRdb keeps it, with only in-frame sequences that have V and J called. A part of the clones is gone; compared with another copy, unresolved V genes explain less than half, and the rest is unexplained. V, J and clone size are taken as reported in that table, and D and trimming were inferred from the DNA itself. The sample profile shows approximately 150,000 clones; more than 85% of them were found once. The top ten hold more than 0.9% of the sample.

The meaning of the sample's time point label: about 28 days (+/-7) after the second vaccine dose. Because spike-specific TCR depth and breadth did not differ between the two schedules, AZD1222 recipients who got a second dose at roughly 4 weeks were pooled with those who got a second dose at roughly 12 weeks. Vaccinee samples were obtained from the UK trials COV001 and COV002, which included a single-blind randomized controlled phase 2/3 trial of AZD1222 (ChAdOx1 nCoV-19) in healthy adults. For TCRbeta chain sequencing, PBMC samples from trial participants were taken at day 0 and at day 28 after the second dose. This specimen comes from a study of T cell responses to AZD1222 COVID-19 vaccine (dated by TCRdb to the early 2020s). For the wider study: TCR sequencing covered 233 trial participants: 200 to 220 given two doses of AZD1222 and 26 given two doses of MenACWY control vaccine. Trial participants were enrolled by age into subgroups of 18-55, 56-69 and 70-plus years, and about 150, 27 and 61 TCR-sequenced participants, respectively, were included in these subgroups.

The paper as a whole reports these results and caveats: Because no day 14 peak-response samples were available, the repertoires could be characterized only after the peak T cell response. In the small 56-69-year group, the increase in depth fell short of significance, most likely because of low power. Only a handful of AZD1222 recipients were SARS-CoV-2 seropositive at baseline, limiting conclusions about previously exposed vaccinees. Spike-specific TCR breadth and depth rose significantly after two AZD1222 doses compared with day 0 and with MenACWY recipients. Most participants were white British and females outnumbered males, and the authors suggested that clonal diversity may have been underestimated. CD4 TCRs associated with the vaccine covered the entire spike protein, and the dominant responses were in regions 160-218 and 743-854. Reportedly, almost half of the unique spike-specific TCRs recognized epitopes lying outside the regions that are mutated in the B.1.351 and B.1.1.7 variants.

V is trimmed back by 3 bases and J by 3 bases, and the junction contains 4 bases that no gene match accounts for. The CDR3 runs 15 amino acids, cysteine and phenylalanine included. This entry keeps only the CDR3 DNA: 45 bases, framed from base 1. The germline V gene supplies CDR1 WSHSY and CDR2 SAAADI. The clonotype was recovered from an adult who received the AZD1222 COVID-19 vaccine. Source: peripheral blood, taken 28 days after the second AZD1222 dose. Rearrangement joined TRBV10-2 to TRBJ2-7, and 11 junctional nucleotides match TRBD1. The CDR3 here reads CASSELGTGGYEQYF. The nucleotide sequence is TGCGCCAGCAGTGAACTTGGGACAGGGGGCTACGAGCAGTACTTC.